This is a list of T cell receptor beta chains from one sample in a study of blood T cell repertoires in COVID-19. Only in-frame clones appear in the TCRdb table, and some are missing; sequencing was by immunoSEQ multiplex PCR. The data contain around 300,000 clones, around nine tenths of them singletons. Sequenced: PBMCs or T cells enriched from blood (not recorded which). The receptor source for this set is a woman aged 18 to 35 who had recovered from COVID-19. CDR3s include the opening cysteine and the closing phenylalanine or tryptophan. The D gene is left open where the match is weak. Size is omitted from some rows. Given values are once, few, many or a class for expanded clones.

J: TRBJ2-5; size: -; D: TRBD1; V: TRBV9; CDR3: CASSVSEGQAAGAFKTQYF; DNA: TGTGCCAGCAGCGTAAGTGAGGGACAGGCTGCCGGGGCCTTCAAGACCCAGTACTTC
J: TRBJ2-1; size: -; D: TRBD2; V: TRBV7-6; CDR3: CASSSLLAGVENEQFF; DNA: TGTGCCAGCAGCTCCCTCCTAGCGGGAGTAGAGAATGAGCAGTTCTTC
J: TRBJ2-7; size: few; D: TRBD2; V: TRBV11-3; CDR3: CASGASGGYEQYF; DNA: TGTGCCAGCGGGGCTAGCGGGGGGTACGAGCAGTACTTC
J: TRBJ2-1; size: few; D: -; V: TRBV27; CDR3: CASSFRGNEQFF; DNA: TGTGCCAGCAGTTTTCGGGGCAATGAGCAGTTCTTC
J: TRBJ1-1; size: -; D: -; V: TRBV30; CDR3: CASLYMNTEAFF; DNA: TGTGCCTCTTTATATATGAACACTGAAGCTTTCTTT
J: TRBJ1-1; size: once; D: -; V: TRBV20-1; CDR3: CSASPLYTEAFF; DNA: TGCAGTGCTAGTCCCCTCTACACTGAAGCTTTCTTT
J: TRBJ1-1; size: -; D: -; V: TRBV19; CDR3: CASSPVGGTEAFF; DNA: TGTGCCAGTAGTCCCGTGGGGGGCACTGAAGCTTTCTTT
J: TRBJ1-2; size: -; D: -; V: TRBV29-1; CDR3: CSVEAGDNYGYTF; DNA: TGCAGCGTTGAAGCAGGGGATAACTATGGCTACACCTTC
J: TRBJ1-1; size: -; D: -; V: TRBV6-1; CDR3: CASSEMSGYEAFF; DNA: TGTGCCAGCAGTGAAATGTCAGGGTATGAAGCTTTCTTT
J: TRBJ2-1; size: -; D: -; V: TRBV19; CDR3: CASRLVPHEQFF; DNA: TGTGCCAGTAGACTAGTCCCACATGAGCAGTTCTTC
J: TRBJ1-2; size: -; D: TRBD1; V: TRBV3-1/TRBV3-2; CDR3: CASRLTGTNYGYTF; DNA: TGTGCCAGCAGGCTGACAGGGACTAACTATGGCTACACCTTC
J: TRBJ1-1; size: -; D: -; V: TRBV29-1; CDR3: CSARIRGLSTEAFF; DNA: TGCAGCGCCCGGATAAGGGGCTTGTCCACTGAAGCTTTCTTT
J: TRBJ2-3; size: -; D: TRBD1; V: TRBV18; CDR3: CASSPPTGSPDTQYF; DNA: TGTGCCAGCTCACCACCGACAGGGTCCCCAGATACGCAGTATTTT
J: TRBJ2-7; size: -; D: TRBD2; V: TRBV3-1/TRBV3-2; CDR3: CASSQGAGGPVYEQYF; DNA: TGTGCCAGCAGCCAAGGAGCGGGAGGGCCTGTGTACGAGCAGTACTTC
J: TRBJ2-7; size: -; D: -; V: TRBV6-1; CDR3: CASSGQGWSYEQYF; DNA: TGTGCCAGCAGTGGGCAGGGGTGGTCCTACGAGCAGTACTTC
J: TRBJ1-2; size: -; D: TRBD1; V: TRBV19; CDR3: CASSRDRGQGGYTF; DNA: TGTGCCAGTAGCCGGGACAGGGGGCAGGGAGGCTACACCTTC
J: TRBJ1-5; size: -; D: -; V: TRBV27; CDR3: CASSPQGQGNQPQHF; DNA: TGTGCCAGCAGTCCTCAGGGACAAGGCAATCAGCCCCAGCATTTT
J: TRBJ1-2; size: -; D: TRBD1; V: TRBV5-6; CDR3: CASSPRTGGSFYGYTF; DNA: TGTGCCAGCAGCCCCAGGACAGGGGGTTCCTTCTATGGCTACACCTTC
J: TRBJ2-3; size: -; D: TRBD2; V: TRBV5-1; CDR3: CASSSSGRADTQYF; DNA: TGCGCCAGCAGTTCTAGCGGGAGAGCAGATACGCAGTATTTT
J: TRBJ2-1; size: -; D: -; V: TRBV29-1; CDR3: CSGRGYNEQFF; DNA: TGCAGCGGTCGAGGGTACAATGAGCAGTTCTTC
J: TRBJ1-1; size: -; D: -; V: TRBV4-2; CDR3: CASSQVTGLVNTEAFF; DNA: TGTGCCAGCAGCCAAGTTACAGGGTTGGTGAACACTGAAGCTTTCTTT
J: TRBJ2-4; size: -; D: TRBD2; V: TRBV15; CDR3: CATSRPETGLARNIQYF; DNA: TGTGCCACCAGCAGACCAGAAACCGGACTAGCGCGGAACATTCAGTACTTC
J: TRBJ1-1; size: -; D: -; V: TRBV18; CDR3: CASSVRAGTEAFF; DNA: TGTGCCAGCTCCGTGAGGGCGGGCACTGAAGCTTTCTTT
J: TRBJ1-1; size: -; D: -; V: TRBV30; CDR3: CAWREGRNTEAFF; DNA: TGTGCCTGGAGGGAGGGGCGGAACACTGAAGCTTTCTTT
J: TRBJ2-3; size: -; D: TRBD2; V: TRBV6-2/TRBV6-3; CDR3: CASSYGLAETDTQYF; DNA: TGTGCCAGCAGTTACGGGCTAGCGGAAACAGATACGCAGTATTTT
J: TRBJ1-2; size: few; D: TRBD1; V: TRBV4-3; CDR3: CASSQDPRDSLYGYTF; DNA: TGCGCCAGCAGCCAAGATCCGAGGGACAGCCTCTATGGCTACACCTTC
J: TRBJ1-1; size: -; D: TRBD1; V: TRBV15; CDR3: CATSRDMGRGRDTEAFF; DNA: TGTGCCACCAGCAGAGACATGGGCAGGGGGCGGGACACTGAAGCTTTCTTT
J: TRBJ2-7; size: -; D: -; V: TRBV4-1; CDR3: CASSQAGTSLTYEQYF; DNA: TGCGCCAGCAGCCAAGCCGGGACTTCGCTCACCTACGAGCAGTACTTC
J: TRBJ1-2; size: -; D: -; V: TRBV11-2; CDR3: CASSPGEPYGYTF; DNA: TGTGCCAGCAGCCCCGGGGAGCCCTATGGCTACACCTTC
J: TRBJ2-7; size: -; D: -; V: TRBV9; CDR3: CASSPNRGYEQYF; DNA: TGTGCCAGCAGCCCAAACCGGGGGTACGAGCAGTACTTC
J: TRBJ2-5; size: few; D: TRBD2; V: TRBV7-9; CDR3: CASSLTPTGGETQYF; DNA: TGTGCCAGCAGCTTAACGCCAACCGGGGGGGAGACCCAGTACTTC
J: TRBJ2-2; size: -; D: TRBD2; V: TRBV10-3; CDR3: CAISELAGDTGELFF; DNA: TGTGCCATCAGTGAACTAGCGGGGGACACCGGGGAGCTGTTTTTT
J: TRBJ2-7; size: -; D: TRBD1; V: TRBV29-1; CDR3: CSVDSGTGNEQYF; DNA: TGCAGCGTTGATTCCGGGACAGGGAACGAGCAGTACTTC
J: TRBJ1-4; size: -; D: TRBD1; V: TRBV2; CDR3: CASSERTGGREKLFF; DNA: TGTGCCAGCAGTGAGAGGACAGGGGGACGGGAAAAACTGTTTTTT
J: TRBJ2-1; size: -; D: TRBD2; V: TRBV4-3; CDR3: CASSQDFLAVPSSYNEQFF; DNA: TGCGCCAGCAGCCAAGATTTCCTAGCGGTACCCAGCTCCTACAATGAGCAGTTCTTC
J: TRBJ1-1; size: -; D: -; V: TRBV27; CDR3: CASSSLGGNTEAFF; DNA: TGTGCCAGCAGTTCATTGGGGGGAAACACTGAAGCTTTCTTT
J: TRBJ1-4; size: -; D: TRBD1; V: TRBV30; CDR3: CAWSAGTGATNEKLFF; DNA: TGTGCCTGGAGTGCTGGGACAGGAGCAACTAATGAAAAACTGTTTTTT
J: TRBJ2-1; size: -; D: TRBD1; V: TRBV27; CDR3: CASSLGQQYNEQFF; DNA: TGTGCCAGCAGCTTGGGACAGCAGTACAATGAGCAGTTCTTC
J: TRBJ1-6; size: -; D: TRBD1; V: TRBV12-3/TRBV12-4; CDR3: CASSGQANSPLHF; DNA: TGTGCCAGCAGCGGACAGGCCAATTCACCCCTCCACTTT
J: TRBJ2-5; size: once; D: -; V: TRBV30; CDR3: CAWSVQIQETQYF; DNA: TGTGCCTGGAGTGTACAGATCCAAGAGACCCAGTACTTC
J: TRBJ1-4; size: -; D: -; V: TRBV7-2; CDR3: CASSFVGRSATNEKLFF; DNA: TGTGCCAGCAGCTTTGTGGGGAGGAGTGCAACTAATGAAAAACTGTTTTTT
J: TRBJ2-1; size: -; D: TRBD2; V: TRBV15; CDR3: CATSRDRLAGFNEQFF; DNA: TGTGCCACCAGCAGAGATCGGCTAGCGGGGTTCAATGAGCAGTTCTTC
J: TRBJ2-2; size: -; D: TRBD2; V: TRBV3-1/TRBV3-2; CDR3: CASSPIAGDTGELFF; DNA: TGTGCCAGCAGCCCCATAGCGGGAGACACCGGGGAGCTGTTTTTT
J: TRBJ1-2; size: -; D: -; V: TRBV20-1; CDR3: CSARGRQLHTF; DNA: TGCAGTGCTAGAGGAAGACAGTTGCACACCTTC
J: TRBJ2-2; size: -; D: TRBD2; V: TRBV15; CDR3: CATSRGGLAGWGNTGELFF; DNA: TGTGCCACCAGCAGAGGTGGACTAGCGGGATGGGGGAACACCGGGGAGCTGTTTTTT
J: TRBJ2-1; size: -; D: -; V: TRBV20-1; CDR3: CSASRFGQIYNEQFF; DNA: TGCAGTGCTAGTAGGTTTGGACAGATTTACAATGAGCAGTTCTTC
J: TRBJ1-4; size: few; D: TRBD1; V: TRBV6-4; CDR3: CASSDLGQVWQRKLFF; DNA: TGTGCCAGCAGTGACTTGGGACAGGTATGGCAGCGAAAACTGTTTTTT
J: TRBJ1-6; size: -; D: TRBD1; V: TRBV3-1/TRBV3-2; CDR3: CASSQAGQASSYNSPLHF; DNA: TGTGCCAGCAGCCAAGCCGGACAGGCCAGCTCCTATAATTCACCCCTCCACTTT
J: TRBJ1-2; size: -; D: TRBD1; V: TRBV3-1/TRBV3-2; CDR3: CASSQQGAFYGYTF; DNA: TGTGCCAGCAGTCAACAGGGGGCTTTCTATGGCTACACCTTC
J: TRBJ2-1; size: -; D: TRBD2; V: TRBV6-5; CDR3: CASSYSGTSFNEQFF; DNA: TGTGCCAGCAGTTACTCAGGGACTAGTTTCAATGAGCAGTTCTTC
J: TRBJ2-1; size: -; D: TRBD2; V: TRBV9; CDR3: CASSFRLAGSYNEQFF; DNA: TGTGCCAGCAGCTTCAGACTAGCTGGGTCCTACAATGAGCAGTTCTTC
J: TRBJ1-2; size: -; D: -; V: TRBV6-2/TRBV6-3; CDR3: CASSYSSQGYGYTF; DNA: TGTGCCAGCAGTTACTCGAGTCAGGGCTATGGCTACACCTTC
J: TRBJ2-1; size: once; D: -; V: TRBV10-3; CDR3: CAISPDYNEQFF; DNA: TGTGCCATCAGTCCAGACTACAATGAGCAGTTCTTC
J: TRBJ2-7; size: -; D: -; V: TRBV5-1; CDR3: CASNHPGRGPYEQYF; DNA: TGCGCCAGCAACCACCCTGGGCGGGGGCCCTACGAGCAGTACTTC
J: TRBJ2-1; size: -; D: -; V: TRBV21-1; CDR3: CASSKASGSGEQFF; DNA: TGTGCCAGCAGCAAGGCTAGCGGGAGCGGTGAGCAGTTCTTC
J: TRBJ2-5; size: -; D: -; V: TRBV7-2; CDR3: CASTPRRGHQETQYF; DNA: TGTGCCAGCACCCCCAGGCGGGGGCACCAAGAGACCCAGTACTTC